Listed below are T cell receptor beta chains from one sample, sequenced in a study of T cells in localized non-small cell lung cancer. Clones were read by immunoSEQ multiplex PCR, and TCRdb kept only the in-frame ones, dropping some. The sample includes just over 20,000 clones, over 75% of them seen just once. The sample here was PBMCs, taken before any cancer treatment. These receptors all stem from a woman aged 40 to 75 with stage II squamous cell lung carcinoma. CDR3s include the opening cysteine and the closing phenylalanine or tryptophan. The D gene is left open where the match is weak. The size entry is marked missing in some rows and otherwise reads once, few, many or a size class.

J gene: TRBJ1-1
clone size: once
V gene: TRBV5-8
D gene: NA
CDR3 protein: CASSPRYNTEAFF
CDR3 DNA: TGTGCCAGCAGCCCCCGGTATAACACTGAAGCTTTCTTT

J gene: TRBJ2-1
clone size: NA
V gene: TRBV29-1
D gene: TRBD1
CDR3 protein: CSVEGTGENYNEQFF
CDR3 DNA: TGCAGCGTTGAGGGGACAGGGGAAAACTACAATGAGCAGTTCTTC

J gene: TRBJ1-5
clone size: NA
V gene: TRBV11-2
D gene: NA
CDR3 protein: CASSLDPGRNQPQHF
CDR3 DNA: TGTGCCAGCAGCTTAGATCCGGGACGCAATCAGCCCCAGCATTTT

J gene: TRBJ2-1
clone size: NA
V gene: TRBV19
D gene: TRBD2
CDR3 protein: CASSRRLAGPYNEQFF
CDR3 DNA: TGTGCCAGTAGTCGACGACTAGCGGGGCCCTACAATGAGCAGTTCTTC

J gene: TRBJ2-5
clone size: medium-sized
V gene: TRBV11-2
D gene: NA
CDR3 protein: CASSIDSGETQYF
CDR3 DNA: TGTGCCAGCAGCATCGACTCCGGAGAGACCCAGTACTTC

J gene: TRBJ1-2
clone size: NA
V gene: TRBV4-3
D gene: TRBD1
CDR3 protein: CASSQDSTGVYGYTF
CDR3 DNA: TGCGCCAGCAGCCAAGATAGCACAGGGGTATATGGCTACACCTTC

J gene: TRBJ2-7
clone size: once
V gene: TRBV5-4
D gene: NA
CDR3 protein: CASRRQGSGPFYEQYF
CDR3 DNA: TGTGCCAGCAGGCGCCAGGGGAGCGGACCATTCTACGAGCAGTACTTC

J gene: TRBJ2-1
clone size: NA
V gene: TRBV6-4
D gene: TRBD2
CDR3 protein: CASSDSTSGSNEQFF
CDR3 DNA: TGTGCCAGCAGTGACTCGACTAGCGGGAGCAATGAGCAGTTCTTC

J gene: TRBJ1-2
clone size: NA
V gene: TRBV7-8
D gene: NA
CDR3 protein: CASSLGQNYGYTF
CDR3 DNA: TGTGCCAGCAGCCTCGGACAGAACTATGGCTACACCTTC

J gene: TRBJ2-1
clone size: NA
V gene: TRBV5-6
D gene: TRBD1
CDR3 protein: CASSLVIGGGKFF
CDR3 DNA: TGTGCCAGCAGCTTGGTAATAGGGGGCGGTAAGTTCTTC

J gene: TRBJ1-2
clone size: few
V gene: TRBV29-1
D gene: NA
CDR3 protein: CSARAAVSGYTF
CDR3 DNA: TGCAGCGCCCGCGCAGCGGTCTCTGGCTACACCTTC

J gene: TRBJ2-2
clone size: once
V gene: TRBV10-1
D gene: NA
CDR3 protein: CASSEGSNTGELFF
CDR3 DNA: TGCGCCAGCAGTGAGGGCAGTAACACCGGGGAGCTGTTTTTT

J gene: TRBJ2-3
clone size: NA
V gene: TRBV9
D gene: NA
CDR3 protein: CASSVGGSDTQYF
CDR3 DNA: TGTGCCAGCAGCGTAGGGGGATCAGATACGCAGTATTTT

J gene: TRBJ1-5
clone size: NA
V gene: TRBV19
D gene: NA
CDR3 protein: CASSPSDRSYQPQHF
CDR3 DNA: TGTGCCAGTAGTCCCAGCGACAGGTCCTATCAGCCCCAGCATTTT

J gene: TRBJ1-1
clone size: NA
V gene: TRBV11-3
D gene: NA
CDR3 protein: CASSPRWGDTEAFF
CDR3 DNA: TGTGCCAGCAGCCCCCGGTGGGGAGACACTGAAGCTTTCTTT

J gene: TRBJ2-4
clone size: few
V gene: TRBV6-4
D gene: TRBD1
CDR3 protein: CASSDSTGSNIQYF
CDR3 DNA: TGTGCCAGCAGTGACTCGACAGGGAGCAACATTCAGTACTTC

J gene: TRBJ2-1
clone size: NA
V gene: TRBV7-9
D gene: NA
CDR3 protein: CASTPRGRIVNNEQFF
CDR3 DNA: TGTGCCAGCACTCCAAGAGGGAGGATTGTTAACAATGAGCAGTTCTTC

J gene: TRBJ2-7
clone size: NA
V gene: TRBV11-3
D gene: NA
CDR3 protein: CASSSSGLAGPGGGYEQYF
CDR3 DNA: TGTGCCAGCAGCTCGTCGGGCCTAGCGGGACCAGGGGGCGGCTACGAGCAGTACTTC

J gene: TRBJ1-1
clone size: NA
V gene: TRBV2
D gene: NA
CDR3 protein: CASSAGPLNTEAFF
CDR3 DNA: TGTGCCAGCAGTGCCGGTCCCTTGAACACTGAAGCTTTCTTT

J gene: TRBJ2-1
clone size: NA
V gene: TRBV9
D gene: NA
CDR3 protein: CASSVGGSGSYNEQFF
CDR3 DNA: TGTGCCAGCAGCGTAGGAGGTAGCGGCTCCTACAATGAGCAGTTCTTC

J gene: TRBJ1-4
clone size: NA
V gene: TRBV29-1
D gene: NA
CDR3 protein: CSVGGRQTGKLFF
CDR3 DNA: TGCAGCGTTGGGGGCCGACAAACGGGAAAACTGTTTTTT

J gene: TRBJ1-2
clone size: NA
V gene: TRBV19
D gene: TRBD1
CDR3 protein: CASSTRTGAAYGYTF
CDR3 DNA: TGTGCCAGTAGTACCCGGACAGGGGCTGCCTATGGCTACACCTTC

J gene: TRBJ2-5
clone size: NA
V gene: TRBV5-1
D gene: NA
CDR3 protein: CASSDGESQETQYF
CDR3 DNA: TGCGCCAGCAGCGATGGGGAATCTCAAGAGACCCAGTACTTC

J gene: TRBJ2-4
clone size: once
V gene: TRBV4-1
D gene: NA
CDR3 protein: CASSLDRNIQYF
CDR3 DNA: TGCGCCAGCAGCCTGGACAGAAACATTCAGTACTTC

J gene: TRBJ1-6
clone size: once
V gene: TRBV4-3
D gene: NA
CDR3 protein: CASGAGPYNSPLHF
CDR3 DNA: TGCGCCAGCGGTGCGGGTCCCTATAATTCACCCCTCCACTTT

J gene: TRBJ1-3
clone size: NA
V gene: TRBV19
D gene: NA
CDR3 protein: CASNRASGNTIYF
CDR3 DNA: TGTGCCAGTAACAGGGCCTCTGGAAACACCATATATTTT

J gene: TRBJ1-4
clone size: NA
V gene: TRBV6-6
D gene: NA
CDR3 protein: CASSPGPRLSEKLFF
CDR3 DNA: TGTGCCAGCAGTCCAGGCCCCAGGTTAAGCGAAAAACTGTTTTTT

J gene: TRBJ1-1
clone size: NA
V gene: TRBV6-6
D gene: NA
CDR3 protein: CASSPSKPGYTEAFF
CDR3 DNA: TGTGCCAGCAGTCCCAGTAAACCAGGGTACACTGAAGCTTTCTTT

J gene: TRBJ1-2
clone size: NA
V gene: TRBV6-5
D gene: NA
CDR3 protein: CASSTGGAGYGYTF
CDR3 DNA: TGTGCCAGCTCCACGGGCGGGGCGGGCTATGGCTACACCTTC

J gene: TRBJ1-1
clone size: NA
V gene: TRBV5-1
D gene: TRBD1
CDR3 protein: CASSLQQGREAFF
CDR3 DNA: TGCGCCAGCAGCTTACAACAGGGGAGGGAAGCTTTCTTT

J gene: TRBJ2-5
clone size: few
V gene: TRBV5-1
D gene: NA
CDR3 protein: CASFSELQETQYF
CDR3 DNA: TGCGCCAGCTTCTCGGAGCTCCAAGAGACCCAGTACTTC

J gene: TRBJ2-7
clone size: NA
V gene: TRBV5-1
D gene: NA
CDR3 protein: CASSGGAGEPYEQYF
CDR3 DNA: TGCGCCAGCAGCGGCGGGGCAGGGGAACCGTACGAGCAGTACTTC

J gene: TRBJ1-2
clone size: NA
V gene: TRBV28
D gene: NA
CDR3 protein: CASSRWGYGYTF
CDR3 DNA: TGTGCCAGCAGCCGGTGGGGTTATGGCTACACCTTC

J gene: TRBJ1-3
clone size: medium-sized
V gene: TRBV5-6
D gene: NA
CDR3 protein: CASSPGGLAGNTIYF
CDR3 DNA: TGTGCCAGCAGCCCCGGGGGCTTGGCTGGAAACACCATATATTTT

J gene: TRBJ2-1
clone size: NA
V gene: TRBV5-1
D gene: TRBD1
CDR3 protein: CASSVDRGLSNEQFF
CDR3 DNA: TGCGCCAGCAGCGTGGACAGGGGGTTGAGCAATGAGCAGTTCTTC

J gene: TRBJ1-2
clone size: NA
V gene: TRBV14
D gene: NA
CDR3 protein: CASSRSRAAGGYTF
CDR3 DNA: TGTGCCAGCAGCCGAAGCCGGGCCGCGGGGGGCTACACCTTC

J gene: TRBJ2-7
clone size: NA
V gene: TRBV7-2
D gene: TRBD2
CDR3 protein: CASSLGAGASTGLYF
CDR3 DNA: TGTGCCAGCAGCTTAGGGGCGGGAGCCTCCACGGGGTTATACTTC

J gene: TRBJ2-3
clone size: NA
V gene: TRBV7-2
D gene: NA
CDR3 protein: CASSSYGFSGVGGTDTQYF
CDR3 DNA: TGTGCCAGCAGCTCGTATGGGTTTAGCGGAGTGGGGGGCACAGATACGCAGTATTTT

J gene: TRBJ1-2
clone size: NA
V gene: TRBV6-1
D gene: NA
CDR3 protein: CASNLNSGGAGYTF
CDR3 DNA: TGTGCCAGCAACCTAAACTCGGGGGGCGCTGGCTACACCTTC

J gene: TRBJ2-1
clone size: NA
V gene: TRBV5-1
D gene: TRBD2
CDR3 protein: CASSLDSGRIAEQFF
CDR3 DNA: TGCGCCAGCAGCTTGGACAGCGGGAGAATTGCTGAGCAGTTCTTC

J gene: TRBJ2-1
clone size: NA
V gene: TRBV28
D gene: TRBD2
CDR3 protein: CASSLLAGGFYEQFF
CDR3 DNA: TGTGCCAGCAGTTTATTAGCGGGAGGTTTTTATGAGCAGTTCTTC

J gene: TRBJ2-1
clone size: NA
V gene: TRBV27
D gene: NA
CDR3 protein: CASSLVKARYNEQFF
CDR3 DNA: TGTGCCAGCAGTTTGGTTAAAGCACGATACAATGAGCAGTTCTTC

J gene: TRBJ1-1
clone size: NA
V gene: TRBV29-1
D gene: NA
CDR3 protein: CSVAHTEAFF
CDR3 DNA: TGCAGCGTTGCCCATACTGAAGCTTTCTTT

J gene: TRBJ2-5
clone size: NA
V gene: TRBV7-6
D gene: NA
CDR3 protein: CASSLGWGQYF
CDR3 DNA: TGTGCCAGCAGCTTAGGGTGGGGCCAGTACTTC

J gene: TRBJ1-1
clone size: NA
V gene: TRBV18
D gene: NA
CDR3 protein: CASSPLGSRTEAFF
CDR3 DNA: TGTGCCAGCTCACCCCTGGGGTCCCGGACTGAAGCTTTCTTT

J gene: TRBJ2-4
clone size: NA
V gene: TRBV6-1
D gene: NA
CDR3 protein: CASSDTGRLAKNIQYF
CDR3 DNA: TGTGCCAGCAGTGACACAGGGAGACTAGCCAAAAACATTCAGTACTTC

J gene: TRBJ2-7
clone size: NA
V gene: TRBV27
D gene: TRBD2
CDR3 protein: CASRLAGGPGEQYF
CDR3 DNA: TGTGCCAGTCGACTAGCGGGAGGGCCTGGCGAGCAGTACTTC

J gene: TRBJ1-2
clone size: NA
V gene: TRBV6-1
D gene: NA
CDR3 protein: CASTQTGGVEGYTF
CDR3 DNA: TGTGCCAGCACCCAAACCGGGGGCGTCGAGGGCTACACCTTC

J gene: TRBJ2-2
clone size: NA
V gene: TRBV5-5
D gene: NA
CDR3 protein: CASSGYLAGELFF
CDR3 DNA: TGTGCCAGCAGCGGGTACTTAGCCGGGGAGCTGTTTTTT

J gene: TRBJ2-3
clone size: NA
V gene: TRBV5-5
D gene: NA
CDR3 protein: CASSLIPGATDTQYF
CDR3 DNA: TGTGCCAGCAGCTTAATTCCAGGGGCCACAGATACGCAGTATTTT

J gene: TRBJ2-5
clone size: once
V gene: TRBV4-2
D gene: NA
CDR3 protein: CASSQDLGGAHQETQYF
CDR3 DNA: TGTGCCAGCAGCCAAGATCTTGGCGGGGCACACCAAGAGACCCAGTACTTC

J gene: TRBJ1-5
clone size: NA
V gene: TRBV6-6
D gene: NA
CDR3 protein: CASSLQEINQPQHF
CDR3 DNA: TGTGCCAGCAGCTTACAGGAGATCAATCAGCCCCAGCATTTT

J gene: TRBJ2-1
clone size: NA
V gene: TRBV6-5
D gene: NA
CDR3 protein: CASLRAGAYNEQFF
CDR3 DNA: TGTGCCAGCCTCCGCGCAGGGGCATACAATGAGCAGTTCTTC

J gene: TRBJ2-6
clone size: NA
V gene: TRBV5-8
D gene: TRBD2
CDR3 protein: CASSSGSWANVLTF
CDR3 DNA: TGTGCCAGCAGCAGCGGGAGCTGGGCCAACGTCCTGACTTTC